The 10 T cell receptor beta chains below were found in one sample sequenced in a study of blood T cell repertoires in COVID-19. Generated by immunoSEQ multiplex PCR, the TCRdb table keeps only in-frame clones and is missing some. The sample shows some 270,000 clones, more than 75% of them seen only once. Specimen: peripheral blood. Receptor source: a woman in her fifties or sixties who had recovered from COVID-19.

The chain recombines TRBV5-4 with TRBJ2-7; 12 bases are a match to TRBD1. Germline V gene data show CDR1 as SGHNT and CDR2 as YYREEE (reference sequence). Trimming took 0 bases from V and 5 from J; bases not matched to a gene: 3. The length of the CDR3 is 15 residues. CDR3 amino acids: CASSLVGTGGHEQYF. The CDR3 bases are TGTGCCAGCAGCTTGGTGGGGACAGGGGGCCACGAGCAGTACTTC.

The V call is TRBV6-5, the J call TRBJ2-7, with 13 positions matching TRBD2. CDR1 and CDR2 (germline): MNHEY, SVGAGI. This CDR3 has 13 amino acids. Trimming at V came to 8 bases and at J to 5 bases, leaving 3 bases not matched to a gene. The CDR3 DNA reads as TGTGCCAGCGTACTAGCGGGGGGGCACGAGCAGTACTTC. Amino acid sequence: CASVLAGGHEQYF.

As DNA, the CDR3 is TGTGCCAGCAGCCAAGATGCGGGGGCAGGAGAGACCCAGTACTTC. Protein sequence: CASSQDAGAGETQYF. The V call is TRBV4-2, the J call TRBJ2-5; tentative D call: TRBD2 (7 bases). The CDR3 extends over 15 amino acids. Trimming took 0 bases from V and 4 from J, leaving 12 bases between them. Germline CDR1 is LGHNA and CDR2 is YNFKEQ.

This rearrangement joins TRBV19 to TRBJ1-6; a weak D match, TRBD1 (6 bases). Germline CDR1 LNHDA, CDR2 SQIVND (reference sequence). The CDR3 has 15 amino acids. The germline V and J ends were trimmed by 2 bases and 8 bases, with 13 bases remaining between them. CDR3 sequence (DNA): TGTGCCAGTAGTATAACAGGGTGGGATGATTCACCCCTCCACTTT. It is translated as CASSITGWDDSPLHF.

The V gene is TRBV5-1, the J gene TRBJ2-7; possible D gene TRBD2, 6 bases. V gave up 3 bases and J gave up 6 bases, with 13 bases separating them. This CDR3 contains 13 residues. The germline gives CDR1 SGHRS, CDR2 YFSETQ. The CDR3 here is CASSSRTTPEQYF. DNA of the CDR3: TGCGCCAGCAGCTCGAGGACTACTCCCGAGCAGTACTTC. Filled out from reference TRBV5-1 and TRBJ2-7, the complete variable domain reads KAGVTQTPRYLIKTRGQQVTLSCSPISGHRSVSWYQQTPGQGLQFLFEYFSETQRNKGNFPGRFSGRQFSNSRSEMNVSTLELGDSALYLCASSSRTTPEQYFGPGTRLTVT.

This clone was seen just once. V usage is TRBV7-2 and J usage is TRBJ1-1; D is unresolved. The CDR3 contains 14 residues. The V end lost 3 bases, the J end lost 0 bases, and 8 bases lay between the germline ends. Germline loops: CDR1 SGHTA, CDR2 FQGNSA. CDR3 bases: TGTGCCAGCAGCTTTAATCCAGTGAACACTGAAGCTTTCTTT. Protein sequence: CASSFNPVNTEAFF.

The rearrangement joins TRBV7-3 to TRBJ2-5, with 8 positions matching TRBD2. The CDR3 totals 15 residues. Germline CDR1 reads SGHTA; CDR2 reads FQGTGA. Germline trimming cut 5 bases from V and 2 bases from J; bases unmatched to any gene: 7. The chain's CDR3 is CASSPIAGRQETQYF. In DNA form, the CDR3 reads TGTGCCAGCAGCCCAATAGCGGGGCGACAAGAGACCCAGTACTTC. The variable domain in full, with the rest retrieved from reference TRBV7-3 and TRBJ2-5, is GAGVSQTPSNKVTEKGKYVELRCDPISGHTALYWYRQSLGQGPEFLIYFQGTGAADDSGLPNDRFFAVRPEGSVSTLKIQRTERGDSAVYLCASSPIAGRQETQYFGPGTRLLVL.

This chain links TRBV7-3 with TRBJ1-1, with D perhaps TRBD1 (5 bases). Looked up from germline, CDR1 is SGHTA and CDR2 is FQGTGA. Trimming cost V 5 bases and J 5 bases, with 12 bases left between them. The CDR3 runs 13 residues. The CDR3 sequence is CASSRAGLTEAFF. For the CDR3, the DNA is TGTGCCAGCAGCCGCGCAGGGCTGACTGAAGCTTTCTTT.

This chain joins TRBV4-2 and TRBJ1-4; TRBD1 agrees at 8 bases. This CDR3 region has 15 residues. Germline trimming cut 4 bases from V and 8 bases from J; bases unmatched to any gene: 9. Germline V gene sequence: CDR1 LGHNA, CDR2 YNFKEQ. The chain's CDR3 is CASSLPGQGNEKLFF. The CDR3 DNA follows: TGTGCCAGCAGCCTACCCGGACAGGGAAACGAAAAACTGTTTTTT.

The chain carries TRBV3-1 (or the pseudogene TRBV3-2) and TRBJ2-7; tentatively, D is TRBD2 (5 bases). The CDR3 length is 13 residues. Germline V lookup: CDR1 LGHDT, CDR2 YNNKEL (reference sequence). Trimming removed 6 bases from V and 3 bases from J, with 12 bases in between. CDR3 DNA sequence: TGTGCCAGCAGTCGCTTAGGACTCTACGAGCAGTACTTC. Translating gives CASSRLGLYEQYF.